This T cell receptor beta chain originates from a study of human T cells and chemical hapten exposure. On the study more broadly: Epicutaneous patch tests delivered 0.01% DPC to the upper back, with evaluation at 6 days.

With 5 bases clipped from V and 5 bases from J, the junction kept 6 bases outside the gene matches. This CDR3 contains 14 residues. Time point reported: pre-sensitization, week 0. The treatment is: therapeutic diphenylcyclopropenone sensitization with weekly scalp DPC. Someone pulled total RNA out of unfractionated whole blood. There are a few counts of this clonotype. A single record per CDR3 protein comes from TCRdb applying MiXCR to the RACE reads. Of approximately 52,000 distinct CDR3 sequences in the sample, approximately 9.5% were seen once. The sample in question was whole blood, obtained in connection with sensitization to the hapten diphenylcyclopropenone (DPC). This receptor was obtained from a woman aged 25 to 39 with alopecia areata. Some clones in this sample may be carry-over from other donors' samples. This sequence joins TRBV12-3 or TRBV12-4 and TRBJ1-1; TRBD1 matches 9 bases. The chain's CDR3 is CASSPGTGRTEAFF. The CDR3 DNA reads TGTGCCAGCAGTCCCGGGACAGGGAGGACTGAAGCTTTCTTT.